These T cell receptor beta chains were read from a single sample in a study of cytomegalovirus exposure and HLA in healthy donors. The data were produced by immunoSEQ multiplex PCR, yet TCRdb's version contains in-frame clones alone and is incomplete. The sample has 50,000 to 65,000 clones; approximately 95% are singletons. The specimen was PBMCs. The receptors shown here come from a woman between 18 and 30 years old in good health and CMV-seropositive. CDR3s include the opening cysteine and the closing phenylalanine or tryptophan. The D gene is left open where the match is weak. A clone size is listed for some rows: how often the clone was seen (once, few, many), or a class if it is expanded.

d_gene: TRBD2; v_gene: TRBV5-1; abundance: .; j_gene: TRBJ2-7; CDR3nt: TGCGCCAGCAGCCCCGGGTCTAGCGGGAGGGCCTTCCACGAGCAGTACTTC; CDR3aa: CASSPGSSGRAFHEQYF
d_gene: TRBD1; v_gene: TRBV18; abundance: once; j_gene: TRBJ2-4; CDR3nt: TGTGCCAGCTCATCCCTGGGACAGGGTGGCGACATTCAGTACTTC; CDR3aa: CASSSLGQGGDIQYF
d_gene: TRBD1; v_gene: TRBV6-1; abundance: .; j_gene: TRBJ1-3; CDR3nt: TGTGCCAGCACCAGGGGGGCAGCAGCTGGAAACACCATATATTTT; CDR3aa: CASTRGAAAGNTIYF
d_gene: TRBD1; v_gene: TRBV29-1; abundance: .; j_gene: TRBJ1-2; CDR3nt: TGCAGCGAAAGACAGGGGCTCGCTCCTGGGTATGGCTACACCTTC; CDR3aa: CSERQGLAPGYGYTF
d_gene: .; v_gene: TRBV28; abundance: .; j_gene: TRBJ2-7; CDR3nt: TGTGCCAGCAGCCTATCGAGGGGGAGAGTATCCTACGAGCAGTACTTC; CDR3aa: CASSLSRGRVSYEQYF
d_gene: .; v_gene: TRBV29-1; abundance: .; j_gene: TRBJ1-1; CDR3nt: TGCAGCGTGCGGGAAGGGGGGGGAGGCACTGAAGCTTTCTTT; CDR3aa: CSVREGGGGTEAFF
d_gene: TRBD2; v_gene: TRBV27; abundance: .; j_gene: TRBJ2-4; CDR3nt: TGTGCCAGCACTAAAGTCGTAGCGGGAGGGCCCCGGGGCATTCAGTACTTC; CDR3aa: CASTKVVAGGPRGIQYF
d_gene: TRBD1; v_gene: TRBV6-4; abundance: .; j_gene: TRBJ2-2; CDR3nt: TGTGCCAGCAGGACCCAGGGACAGTCCGGGGAGCTGTTTTTT; CDR3aa: CASRTQGQSGELFF
d_gene: TRBD2; v_gene: TRBV6-1; abundance: .; j_gene: TRBJ2-3; CDR3nt: TGTGCAAGCAAGGTTTCGGGAGGTGAAGATACGCAGTATTTT; CDR3aa: CASKVSGGEDTQYF
d_gene: .; v_gene: TRBV7-8; abundance: .; j_gene: TRBJ2-5; CDR3nt: TGTGCCAGCAGCAGGATCCGGGACCCCGCGGGGGAGACCCAGTACTTC; CDR3aa: CASSRIRDPAGETQYF
d_gene: TRBD1; v_gene: TRBV28; abundance: .; j_gene: TRBJ1-3; CDR3nt: TGTGCCAGCAGTCCCCCAACAGGGGCCCGCTCTGGAAACACCATATATTTT; CDR3aa: CASSPPTGARSGNTIYF
d_gene: TRBD2; v_gene: TRBV30; abundance: .; j_gene: TRBJ2-2; CDR3nt: TGTGCCTGGAGGCGGGGGGCGTTAAACACCGGGGAGCTGTTTTTT; CDR3aa: CAWRRGALNTGELFF
d_gene: TRBD2; v_gene: TRBV5-4; abundance: .; j_gene: TRBJ2-1; CDR3nt: TGTGCCAGCAGCTTTCTCGCTAGCGGGAGTGAGCAGTTCTTC; CDR3aa: CASSFLASGSEQFF
d_gene: .; v_gene: TRBV18; abundance: .; j_gene: TRBJ2-7; CDR3nt: TGTGCCAGCTCAGGATCGCGAGGAATAAACCCCCCCTACGAGCAGTACTTC; CDR3aa: CASSGSRGINPPYEQYF
d_gene: .; v_gene: TRBV27; abundance: .; j_gene: TRBJ2-2; CDR3nt: TGTGCCAGCAGTCCTCCCTACGAGACCGGGGAGCTGTTTTTT; CDR3aa: CASSPPYETGELFF
d_gene: .; v_gene: TRBV18; abundance: .; j_gene: TRBJ2-3; CDR3nt: TGTGCCAGCTCACCAGTCAGGGAAGATACGCAGTATTTT; CDR3aa: CASSPVREDTQYF
d_gene: TRBD1; v_gene: TRBV6-1; abundance: .; j_gene: TRBJ2-7; CDR3nt: TGTGCCAGCAGTCCGACAGGGGACGAGCAGTACTTC; CDR3aa: CASSPTGDEQYF
d_gene: TRBD1; v_gene: TRBV5-1; abundance: .; j_gene: TRBJ2-7; CDR3nt: TGCGCCAGCAGCCCGAGACAGGGGACCCCGTACGAGCAGTACTTC; CDR3aa: CASSPRQGTPYEQYF
d_gene: .; v_gene: TRBV27; abundance: .; j_gene: TRBJ2-1; CDR3nt: TGTGCCAGCAGTTTCGGTGGACAGTACAATGAGCAGTTCTTC; CDR3aa: CASSFGGQYNEQFF
d_gene: TRBD2; v_gene: TRBV19; abundance: .; j_gene: TRBJ2-7; CDR3nt: TGTGCCAGTAGTATAGTAGCGGGACCTCCTTACGAGCAGTACTTC; CDR3aa: CASSIVAGPPYEQYF
d_gene: .; v_gene: TRBV7-9; abundance: .; j_gene: TRBJ2-7; CDR3nt: TGTGCCAGCAGCTTAGCCAGGGGCAACGACGAGCAGTACTTC; CDR3aa: CASSLARGNDEQYF
d_gene: .; v_gene: TRBV11-1; abundance: once; j_gene: TRBJ1-2; CDR3nt: TGTGCCAGCAGCTTTGACAGTTATGGCTACACCTTC; CDR3aa: CASSFDSYGYTF
d_gene: .; v_gene: TRBV4-1; abundance: .; j_gene: TRBJ2-7; CDR3nt: TGCGCCAGCAGCTCCGACAGATATTACGAGCAGTACTTC; CDR3aa: CASSSDRYYEQYF
d_gene: TRBD2; v_gene: TRBV9; abundance: .; j_gene: TRBJ2-5; CDR3nt: TGTGCCAGCAGCGCCTTAGCGGGGGGGGAGACCCAGTACTTC; CDR3aa: CASSALAGGETQYF
d_gene: TRBD1; v_gene: TRBV9; abundance: .; j_gene: TRBJ2-2; CDR3nt: TGTGCCAGCAGCGTCGGAGGGGGGACAGGGGACACCGGGGAGCTGTTTTTT; CDR3aa: CASSVGGGTGDTGELFF
d_gene: TRBD1; v_gene: TRBV7-2; abundance: .; j_gene: TRBJ2-4; CDR3nt: TGTGCCAGCAGCATTGCCGGGACAGGGGCGGCCAAAAACATTCAGTACTTC; CDR3aa: CASSIAGTGAAKNIQYF
d_gene: TRBD1; v_gene: TRBV29-1; abundance: once; j_gene: TRBJ1-2; CDR3nt: TGCAGCGTCAGGGGGCGCGTTAACTATGGCTACACCTTC; CDR3aa: CSVRGRVNYGYTF
d_gene: TRBD1; v_gene: TRBV28; abundance: .; j_gene: TRBJ1-2; CDR3nt: TGTGCCAGCAGTCCCGGACAGGGAAACCTCTATGGCTACACCTTC; CDR3aa: CASSPGQGNLYGYTF
d_gene: TRBD2; v_gene: TRBV30; abundance: .; j_gene: TRBJ2-1; CDR3nt: TGTGCCTGGGGCCGTACCGGGACTAGGTACAATGAGCAGTTCTTC; CDR3aa: CAWGRTGTRYNEQFF
d_gene: .; v_gene: TRBV18; abundance: .; j_gene: TRBJ2-7; CDR3nt: TGTGCCAGCTCACCCGGGGCAGGGGCTACCTACGAGCAGTACTTC; CDR3aa: CASSPGAGATYEQYF
d_gene: TRBD2; v_gene: TRBV27; abundance: .; j_gene: TRBJ2-7; CDR3nt: TGTGCCAGCAGACCGGCTTTGGGGCGGGAGCGAATTTACGAGCAGTACTTC; CDR3aa: CASRPALGRERIYEQYF
d_gene: .; v_gene: TRBV9; abundance: .; j_gene: TRBJ1-6; CDR3nt: TGTGCCAGCAGCGCGGGAGCCTATAATTCACCCCTCCACTTT; CDR3aa: CASSAGAYNSPLHF
d_gene: TRBD1; v_gene: TRBV4-2; abundance: once; j_gene: TRBJ1-2; CDR3nt: TGTGCCACCGGACCAGACAGGGATAACTATGGCTACACCTTC; CDR3aa: CATGPDRDNYGYTF
d_gene: .; v_gene: TRBV7-3; abundance: .; j_gene: TRBJ1-1; CDR3nt: TGTGCCAGCAGCCTGGGGGCATCGGGCACTGAAGCTTTCTTT; CDR3aa: CASSLGASGTEAFF
d_gene: .; v_gene: TRBV5-1; abundance: once; j_gene: TRBJ2-3; CDR3nt: TGCGCCAGCAGCCCAGGACAGACTAGCACAGATACGCAGTATTTT; CDR3aa: CASSPGQTSTDTQYF
d_gene: .; v_gene: TRBV6-5; abundance: .; j_gene: TRBJ1-6; CDR3nt: TGTGCCAGCAGTTCCACAGGGTATAATTCACCCCTCCACTTT; CDR3aa: CASSSTGYNSPLHF
d_gene: .; v_gene: TRBV11-2; abundance: .; j_gene: TRBJ2-1; CDR3nt: TGTGCCAGCAGCTTAGGACAGTACTACAATGAGCAGTTCTTC; CDR3aa: CASSLGQYYNEQFF
d_gene: .; v_gene: TRBV27; abundance: .; j_gene: TRBJ2-5; CDR3nt: TGTGCCAGCAGTCCGTCCGCGGGCGGGCAAGAGACCCAGTACTTC; CDR3aa: CASSPSAGGQETQYF
d_gene: TRBD2; v_gene: TRBV5-4; abundance: .; j_gene: TRBJ2-7; CDR3nt: TGTGCCAGCAGTCGGAGCGGGGGTGTTATATACGAGCAGTACTTC; CDR3aa: CASSRSGGVIYEQYF
d_gene: .; v_gene: TRBV4-3; abundance: .; j_gene: TRBJ2-7; CDR3nt: TGCGCCAGCAGCCAAGGTCTCGGGGGTTACGAGCAGTACTTC; CDR3aa: CASSQGLGGYEQYF
d_gene: .; v_gene: TRBV5-1; abundance: .; j_gene: TRBJ2-1; CDR3nt: TGCGCCAGCAGCTTAACGTGGGGGGCGCGGGAGTACAATGAGCAGTTCTTC; CDR3aa: CASSLTWGAREYNEQFF
d_gene: TRBD1; v_gene: TRBV5-1; abundance: .; j_gene: TRBJ1-1; CDR3nt: TGCGCCAGCAGCTTGGGACAGGGACACACTGAAGCTTTCTTT; CDR3aa: CASSLGQGHTEAFF
d_gene: TRBD2; v_gene: TRBV15; abundance: .; j_gene: TRBJ2-1; CDR3nt: TGTGCCACCAGCAGAGATATAGCGGGGGGCTACAATGAGCAGTTCTTC; CDR3aa: CATSRDIAGGYNEQFF
d_gene: .; v_gene: TRBV9; abundance: .; j_gene: TRBJ2-5; CDR3nt: TGTGCCAGCAGCGAGGGACACAACCAAGAGACCCAGTACTTC; CDR3aa: CASSEGHNQETQYF
d_gene: TRBD1; v_gene: TRBV30; abundance: .; j_gene: TRBJ2-3; CDR3nt: TGTGCCTGGAACCGGGACAGGGCCAGCACAGATACGCAGTATTTT; CDR3aa: CAWNRDRASTDTQYF
d_gene: .; v_gene: TRBV28; abundance: .; j_gene: TRBJ1-5; CDR3nt: TGTGCCAGCAGTTCCCCAGGGAGCGGGTGGAGGCAGCCCCAGCATTTT; CDR3aa: CASSSPGSGWRQPQHF
d_gene: TRBD2; v_gene: TRBV27; abundance: .; j_gene: TRBJ2-1; CDR3nt: TGTGCCAGCAGTTTTGGGGGGGGACCTGACAATGAGCAGTTCTTC; CDR3aa: CASSFGGGPDNEQFF
d_gene: .; v_gene: TRBV28; abundance: .; j_gene: TRBJ2-2; CDR3nt: TGTGCCAGCAGTTATCTCGAAACTAGCCCGAACACCGGGGAGCTGTTTTTT; CDR3aa: CASSYLETSPNTGELFF
d_gene: TRBD2; v_gene: TRBV6-1; abundance: once; j_gene: TRBJ2-2; CDR3nt: TGTGCCAGCCAGATACTAGCGGGGGTTACCGGGGAGCTGTTTTTT; CDR3aa: CASQILAGVTGELFF
d_gene: TRBD1; v_gene: TRBV5-6; abundance: .; j_gene: TRBJ2-4; CDR3nt: TGTGCCAGCAGCTTGGTGGGACAGGGAAACATTCAGTACTTC; CDR3aa: CASSLVGQGNIQYF
d_gene: .; v_gene: TRBV7-6; abundance: .; j_gene: TRBJ2-3; CDR3nt: TGTGCCAGCAGCGACAGGAGCACAGATACGCAGTATTTT; CDR3aa: CASSDRSTDTQYF
d_gene: .; v_gene: TRBV2; abundance: .; j_gene: TRBJ1-4; CDR3nt: TGTGCCAGCAGTGGGGACGGGGGATCTAATGAAAAACTGTTTTTT; CDR3aa: CASSGDGGSNEKLFF
d_gene: TRBD1; v_gene: TRBV6-1; abundance: .; j_gene: TRBJ1-2; CDR3nt: TGTGCCAGCAGTCCCACAGGGGAACTAGTTGGCTACACCTTC; CDR3aa: CASSPTGELVGYTF